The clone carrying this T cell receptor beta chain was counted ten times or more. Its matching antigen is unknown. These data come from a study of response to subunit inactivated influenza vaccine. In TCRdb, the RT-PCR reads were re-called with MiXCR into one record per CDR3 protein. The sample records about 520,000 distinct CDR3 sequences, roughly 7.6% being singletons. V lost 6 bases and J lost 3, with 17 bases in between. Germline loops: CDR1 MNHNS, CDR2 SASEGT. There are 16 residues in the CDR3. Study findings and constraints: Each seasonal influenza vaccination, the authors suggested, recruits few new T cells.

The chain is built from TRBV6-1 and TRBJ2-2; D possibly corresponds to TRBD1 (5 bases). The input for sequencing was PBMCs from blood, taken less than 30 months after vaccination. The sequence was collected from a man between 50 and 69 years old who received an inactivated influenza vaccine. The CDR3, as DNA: TGTGCCAGCAGCCGAAAGATAGACAGTTACACCGGGGAGCTGTTTTTT. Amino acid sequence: CASSRKIDSYTGELFF.